These T cell receptor beta chains were read from a single sample in a study of cytomegalovirus exposure and HLA in healthy donors. Clones were sequenced by immunoSEQ multiplex PCR, and TCRdb holds only the in-frame ones, with some missing. The sample has some 190,000 clones, 65% to 85% seen once. The sample taken for sequencing was PBMCs. The receptors originated from a female donor in good health and CMV-seronegative. The CDR3 runs from the conserved cysteine through the conserved F or W. A D gene is named only where the DNA matches it firmly. Size is omitted from some rows. Given values are once, few, many or a class for expanded clones.

j_call clone_size d_call v_call cdr3_aa cdr3_nt
TRBJ2-7 . TRBD1 TRBV2 CASSTGQGMGSAYEQYF TGTGCCAGCAGTACCGGACAGGGTATGGGATCTGCCTACGAGCAGTACTTC
TRBJ2-2 . . TRBV4-1 CASSQDEARRPGELFF TGCGCCAGCAGCCAAGACGAAGCTAGGCGGCCCGGGGAGCTGTTTTTT
TRBJ1-4 . TRBD1 TRBV27 CASSRTGVMRSNEKLFF TGTGCCAGCAGCCGGACAGGGGTGATGCGGAGTAATGAAAAACTGTTTTTT
TRBJ1-1 . . TRBV7-9 CASSLAGGNTEAFF TGTGCCAGCAGCTTAGCGGGAGGGAACACTGAAGCTTTCTTT
TRBJ1-1 . . TRBV14 CASGAGWKTEAFF TGTGCCAGTGGGGCAGGGTGGAAAACTGAAGCTTTCTTT
TRBJ2-1 . TRBD1 TRBV6-5 CASSYSLWDRYNEQFF TGTGCCAGCAGTTACTCCTTGTGGGACAGATACAATGAGCAGTTCTTC
TRBJ1-5 . . TRBV30 CAWSRTDNQPQHF TGTGCCTGGAGTCGGACAGACAATCAGCCCCAGCATTTT
TRBJ2-7 . . TRBV5-6 CASSLRDGLRSSYEQYF TGTGCCAGCAGCTTGAGAGACGGACTCAGGAGCTCCTACGAGCAGTACTTC
TRBJ2-1 once TRBD2 TRBV19 CASAARTSGRPAEQFF TGTGCCAGCGCGGCCAGGACTAGCGGGAGGCCTGCCGAGCAGTTCTTC
TRBJ2-6 . . TRBV7-3 CASSFVGGVGANVLTF TGTGCCAGCAGCTTCGTCGGCGGGGTCGGGGCCAACGTCCTGACTTTC